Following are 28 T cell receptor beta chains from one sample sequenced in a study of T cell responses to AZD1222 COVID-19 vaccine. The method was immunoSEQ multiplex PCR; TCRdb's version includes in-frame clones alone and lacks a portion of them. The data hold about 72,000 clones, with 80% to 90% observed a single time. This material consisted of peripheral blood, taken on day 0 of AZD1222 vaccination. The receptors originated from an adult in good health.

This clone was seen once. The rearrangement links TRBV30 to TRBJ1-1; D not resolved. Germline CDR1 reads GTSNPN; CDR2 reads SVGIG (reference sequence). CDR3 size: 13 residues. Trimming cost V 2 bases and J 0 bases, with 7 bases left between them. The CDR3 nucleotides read TGTGCCTGGAGTCGGCAGGTGAACACTGAAGCTTTCTTT. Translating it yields CAWSRQVNTEAFF.

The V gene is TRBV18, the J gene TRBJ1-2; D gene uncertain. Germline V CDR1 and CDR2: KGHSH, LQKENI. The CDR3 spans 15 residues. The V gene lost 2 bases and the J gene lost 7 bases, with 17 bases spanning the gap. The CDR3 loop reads CASSPSGPGLPGYTF. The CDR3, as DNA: TGTGCCAGCTCACCATCAGGTCCAGGCCTACCTGGCTACACCTTC.

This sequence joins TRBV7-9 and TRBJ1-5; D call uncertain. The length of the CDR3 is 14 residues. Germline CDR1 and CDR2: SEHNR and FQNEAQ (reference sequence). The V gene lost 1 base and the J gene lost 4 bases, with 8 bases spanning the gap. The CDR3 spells CASSLGLGNQPQHF. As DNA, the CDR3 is TGTGCCAGCAGCTTAGGCCTGGGGAATCAGCCCCAGCATTTT.

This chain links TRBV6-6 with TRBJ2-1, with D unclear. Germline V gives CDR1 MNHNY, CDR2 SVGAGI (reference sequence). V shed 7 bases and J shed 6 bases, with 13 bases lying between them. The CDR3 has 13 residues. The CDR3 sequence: CASNSPPINEQFF. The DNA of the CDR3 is TGTGCCAGCAATAGCCCCCCAATCAATGAGCAGTTCTTC.

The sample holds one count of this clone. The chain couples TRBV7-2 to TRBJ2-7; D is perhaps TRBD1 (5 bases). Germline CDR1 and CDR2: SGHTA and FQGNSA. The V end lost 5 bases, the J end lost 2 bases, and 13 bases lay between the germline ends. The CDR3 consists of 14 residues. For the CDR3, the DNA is TGTGCCAGCAGCCTTACAGGAGATCCCTACGAGCAGTACTTC. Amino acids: CASSLTGDPYEQYF.

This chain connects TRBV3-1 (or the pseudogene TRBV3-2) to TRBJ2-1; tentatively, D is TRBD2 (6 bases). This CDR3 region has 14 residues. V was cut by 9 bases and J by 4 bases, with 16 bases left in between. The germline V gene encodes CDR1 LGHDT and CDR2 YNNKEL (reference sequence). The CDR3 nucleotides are TGTGCCAGTGGTACCGGGACTCCGTACAATGAGCAGTTCTTC. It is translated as CASGTGTPYNEQFF.

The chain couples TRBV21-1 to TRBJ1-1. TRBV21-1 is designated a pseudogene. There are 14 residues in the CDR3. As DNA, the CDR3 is TGTGCCAGCAGCATGGGACTGACGAACACTGAAGCTTTCTTT. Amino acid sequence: CASSMGLTNTEAFF.

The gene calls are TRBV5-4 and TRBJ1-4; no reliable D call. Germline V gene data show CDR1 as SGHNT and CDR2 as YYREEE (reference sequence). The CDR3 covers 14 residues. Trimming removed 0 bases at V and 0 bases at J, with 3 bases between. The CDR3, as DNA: TGTGCCAGCAGCTTGGAGGCAACTAATGAAAAACTGTTTTTT. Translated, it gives CASSLEATNEKLFF.

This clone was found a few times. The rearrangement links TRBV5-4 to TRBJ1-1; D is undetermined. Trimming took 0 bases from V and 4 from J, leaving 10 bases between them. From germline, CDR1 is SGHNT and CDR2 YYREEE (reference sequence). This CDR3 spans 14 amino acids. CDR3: CASSLDRGATEAFF. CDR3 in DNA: TGTGCCAGCAGCTTGGATCGGGGTGCCACTGAAGCTTTCTTT. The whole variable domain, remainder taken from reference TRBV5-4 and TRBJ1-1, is ETGVTQSPTHLIKTRGQQVTLRCSSQSGHNTVSWYQQALGQGPQFIFQYYREEENGRGNFPPRFSGLQFPNYSSELNVNALELDDSALYLCASSLDRGATEAFFGQGTRLTVV.

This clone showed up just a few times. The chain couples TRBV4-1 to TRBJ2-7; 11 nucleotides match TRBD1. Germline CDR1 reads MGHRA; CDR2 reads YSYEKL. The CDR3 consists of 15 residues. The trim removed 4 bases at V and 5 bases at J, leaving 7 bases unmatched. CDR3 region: CASSPIGQGADEQYF. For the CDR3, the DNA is TGCGCCAGCAGCCCCATTGGACAGGGGGCGGACGAGCAGTACTTC.

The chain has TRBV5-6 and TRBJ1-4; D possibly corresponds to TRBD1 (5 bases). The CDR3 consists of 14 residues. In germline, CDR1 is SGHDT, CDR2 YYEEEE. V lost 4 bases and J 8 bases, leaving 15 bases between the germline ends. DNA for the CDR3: TGTGCCAGCAGCCGGGACGCGGGTAGCGAAAAACTGTTTTTT. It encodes CASSRDAGSEKLFF.

CDR3 DNA sequence: TGTGCCAGCAGTTTTGGCTCCTACAATGAGCAGTTCTTC. As protein: CASSFGSYNEQFF. V is TRBV12-3 or TRBV12-4 and J is TRBJ2-1; D unresolved. Deletions cut 3 bases from V and 0 bases from J, with 3 bases between. This CDR3 comprises 13 residues.

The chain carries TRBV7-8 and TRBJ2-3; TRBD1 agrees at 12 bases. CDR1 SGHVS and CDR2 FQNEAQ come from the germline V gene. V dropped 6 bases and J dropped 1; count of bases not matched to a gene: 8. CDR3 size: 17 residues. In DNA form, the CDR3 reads TGTGCCAGCAGGACCGGGACAGGGGGCGGGCGCACAGATACGCAGTATTTT. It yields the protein CASRTGTGGGRTDTQYF. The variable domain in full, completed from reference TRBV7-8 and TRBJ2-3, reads GAGVSQSPRYKVAKRGQDVALRCDPISGHVSLFWYQQALGQGPEFLTYFQNEAQLDKSGLPSDRFFAERPEGSVSTLKIQRTQQEDSAVYLCASRTGTGGGRTDTQYFGPGTRLTVL.

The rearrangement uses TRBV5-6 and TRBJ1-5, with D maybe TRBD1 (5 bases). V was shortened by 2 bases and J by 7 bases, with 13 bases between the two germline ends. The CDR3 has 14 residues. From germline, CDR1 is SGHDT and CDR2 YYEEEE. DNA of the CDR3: TGTGCCAGCAGCTTATCGAGGGGATGGCAGCCCCAGCATTTT. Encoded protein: CASSLSRGWQPQHF.

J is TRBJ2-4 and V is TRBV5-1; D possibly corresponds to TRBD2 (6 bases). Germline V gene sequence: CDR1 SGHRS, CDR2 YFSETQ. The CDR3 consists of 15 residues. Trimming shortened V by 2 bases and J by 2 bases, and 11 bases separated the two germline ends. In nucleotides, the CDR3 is TGCGCCAGCAGCTTCGCAGGAGGGACCAAAAACATTCAGTACTTC. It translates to CASSFAGGTKNIQYF.

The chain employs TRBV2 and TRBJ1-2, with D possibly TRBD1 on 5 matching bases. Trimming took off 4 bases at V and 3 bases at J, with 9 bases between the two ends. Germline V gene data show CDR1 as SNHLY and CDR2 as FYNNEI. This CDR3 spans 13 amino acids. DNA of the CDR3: TGTGCCAGCAGTGCTGGAGGGGACTATGGCTACACCTTC. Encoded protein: CASSAGGDYGYTF.

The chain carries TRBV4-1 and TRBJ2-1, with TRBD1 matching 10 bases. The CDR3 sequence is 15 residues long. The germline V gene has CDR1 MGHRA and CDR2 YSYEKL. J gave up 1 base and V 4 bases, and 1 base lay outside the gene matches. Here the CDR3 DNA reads TGCGCCAGCAGCCGGGGACAGGGGTCCTACAATGAGCAGTTCTTC. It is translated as CASSRGQGSYNEQFF.

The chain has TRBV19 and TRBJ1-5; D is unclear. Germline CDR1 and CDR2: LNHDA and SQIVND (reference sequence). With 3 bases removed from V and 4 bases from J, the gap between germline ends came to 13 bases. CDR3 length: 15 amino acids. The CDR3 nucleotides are TGTGCCAGTAGTATCTCCGGGTCTCTTAATCAGCCCCAGCATTTT. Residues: CASSISGSLNQPQHF.

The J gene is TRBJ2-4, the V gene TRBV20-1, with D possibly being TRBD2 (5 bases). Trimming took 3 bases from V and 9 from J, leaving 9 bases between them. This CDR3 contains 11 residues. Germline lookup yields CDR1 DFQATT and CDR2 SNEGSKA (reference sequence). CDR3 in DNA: TGCAGTGCTAGTCGGAGCGGCATTCAGTACTTC. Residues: CSASRSGIQYF.

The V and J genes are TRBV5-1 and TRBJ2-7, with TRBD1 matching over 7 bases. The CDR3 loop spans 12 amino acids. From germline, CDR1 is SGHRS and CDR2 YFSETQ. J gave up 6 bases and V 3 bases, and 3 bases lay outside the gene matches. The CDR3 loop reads CASSSAGGEQYF. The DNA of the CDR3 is TGCGCCAGCAGCTCGGCAGGGGGCGAGCAGTACTTC.

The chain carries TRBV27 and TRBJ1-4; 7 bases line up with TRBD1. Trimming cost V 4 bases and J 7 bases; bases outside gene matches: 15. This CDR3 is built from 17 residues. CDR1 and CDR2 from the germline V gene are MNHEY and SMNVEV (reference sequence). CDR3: CASSYRGRGVLSEKLFF. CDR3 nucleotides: TGTGCCAGCAGTTACAGGGGCCGGGGTGTTCTCTCTGAAAAACTGTTTTTT.

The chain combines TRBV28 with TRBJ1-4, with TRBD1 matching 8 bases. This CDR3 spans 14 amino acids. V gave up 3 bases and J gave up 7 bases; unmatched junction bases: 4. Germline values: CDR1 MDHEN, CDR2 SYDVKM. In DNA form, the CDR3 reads TGTGCCAGCAGTTTCAGGGGGCCGGGTGAAAAACTGTTTTTT. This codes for CASSFRGPGEKLFF.

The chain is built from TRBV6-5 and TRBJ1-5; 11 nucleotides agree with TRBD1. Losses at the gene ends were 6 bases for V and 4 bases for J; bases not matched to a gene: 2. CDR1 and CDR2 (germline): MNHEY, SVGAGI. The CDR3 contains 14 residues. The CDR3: CASSRDRGNQPQHF. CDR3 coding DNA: TGTGCCAGCAGCCGGGACAGGGGGAATCAGCCCCAGCATTTT.

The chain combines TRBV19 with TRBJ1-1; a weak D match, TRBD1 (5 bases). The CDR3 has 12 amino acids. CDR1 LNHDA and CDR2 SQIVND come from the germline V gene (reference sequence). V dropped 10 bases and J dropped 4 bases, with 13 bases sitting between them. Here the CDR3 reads CATWGVGTEAFF. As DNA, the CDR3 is TGTGCCACATGGGGGGTGGGCACTGAAGCTTTCTTT.

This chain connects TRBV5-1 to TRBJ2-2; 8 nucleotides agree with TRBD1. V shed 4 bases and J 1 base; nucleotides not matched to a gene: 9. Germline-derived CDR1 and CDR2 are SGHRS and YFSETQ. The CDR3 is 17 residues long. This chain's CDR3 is CASSPRTGTGNTGELFF. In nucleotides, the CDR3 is TGCGCCAGCAGCCCGAGGACCGGGACAGGGAACACCGGGGAGCTGTTTTTT.

The CDR3 sequence is CASSSSGTAQPQHF. The CDR3 bases are TGTGCCAGTAGTTCATCCGGGACGGCCCAGCCCCAGCATTTT. J is TRBJ1-5 and V is TRBV19; possible D gene TRBD1, 5 bases. Trimming left V 5 bases short and J 7 bases short, with 15 bases between. The germline V gene has CDR1 LNHDA and CDR2 SQIVND (reference sequence). The CDR3 spans 14 residues.

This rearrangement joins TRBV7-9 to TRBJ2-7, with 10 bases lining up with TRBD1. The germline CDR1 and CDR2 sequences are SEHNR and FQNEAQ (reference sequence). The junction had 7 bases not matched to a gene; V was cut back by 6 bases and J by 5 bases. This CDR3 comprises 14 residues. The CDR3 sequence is CASRQGQGINEQYF. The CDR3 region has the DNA TGTGCCAGCAGGCAGGGACAGGGGATTAACGAGCAGTACTTC.

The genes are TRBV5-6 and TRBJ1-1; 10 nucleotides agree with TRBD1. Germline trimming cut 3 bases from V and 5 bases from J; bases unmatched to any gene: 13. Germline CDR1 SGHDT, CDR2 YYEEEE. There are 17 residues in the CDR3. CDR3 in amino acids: CASSSGQGRRFRTEAFF. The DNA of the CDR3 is TGTGCCAGCAGCTCGGGACAGGGGAGAAGATTTAGGACTGAAGCTTTCTTT.